This T cell receptor (beta chain) originates from a study of T cell repertoires in cytomegalovirus infection. Study context: HLA-B-restricted CMV epitopes that are well studied were used alongside recently identified HLA-C-restricted ones. Public TCR beta signatures were indicative of both CMV infection and a matching HLA type.

TCRdb used MiXCR to reprocess the reads, holding one entry per CDR3 protein. The table includes under 200,000 distinct CDR3 sequences, roughly 20% detected once. The study's findings and limits: Summed frequency of shared TCR beta families picked out CMV carriers who also had the relevant HLA. Within the response measured ex vivo, HLA-C-restricted CMV-specific TCR beta clonotypes were dominant.

Concerning this clonotype itself: Its specificity is unknown.

The sequences come from CD8+ T cells from cultured PBMCs, collected from culture after CMV antigen stimulation. This clonotype originated in a human donor in good health (CMV status not recorded). Some clones in this sample may be carry-over from other donors' samples.

The CDR3 region is CASSSRLAGETQYF. The CDR3 DNA follows: TGTGCCAGCAGCTCCCGACTAGCGGGAGAGACCCAGTACTTC. V gene TRBV7-8 combines with J gene TRBJ2-5; the match to TRBD2 covers 10 bases. The CDR3 runs to 14 residues. V shed 4 bases, J shed 4 bases, and the junction held 3 bases outside the gene matches. The germline V gene has CDR1 SGHVS and CDR2 FQNEAQ.